The table lists the clone carrying this TCR beta chain with a few counts. Its antigen remains unidentified. The data were taken from a study of cytomegalovirus exposure and HLA in healthy donors. Both 60 Vbeta primers and 13 Jbeta primers went into the PCR. The method was immunoSEQ multiplex PCR; TCRdb's version includes in-frame clones alone and lacks a portion of them. The profile shows approximately 110,000 clones, approximately 14% of them singletons. Study outcomes and limitations: In an earlier analysis, about 87% or about 30%: the productive usage of most TCR beta V segments. Cytomegalovirus association was assigned to under 200 TCR beta chains.

This CDR3 is built from 15 residues. Between the trimmed V and J ends, which lost 7 bases and 2 bases, there was a span of 19 bases. Germline V gene sequence: CDR1 SGHNT, CDR2 YYREEE (reference sequence). The chain is built from TRBV5-4 and TRBJ2-7; D unclear. Sequencing was performed on PBMCs. The TCR originated in a female donor in good health and CMV-seronegative. The CDR3 nucleotides are TGTGCCAGCCAATCCGAGGCGCGAGGCCCCTACGAGCAGTACTTC. Protein sequence: CASQSEARGPYEQYF.